This paragraph reports one TCR beta chain. The antigen remains unidentified. The sample originates from a study of T cell repertoires in cytomegalovirus infection. Background on the study: Well-studied HLA-B-restricted CMV epitopes were used in the study alongside recently identified HLA-C-restricted ones. Public TCR beta signatures indicated both CMV infection and matching HLA type.

Each CDR3 protein gets one entry after TCRdb re-called the reads with MiXCR. This repertoire shows approximately 1,000,000 distinct CDR3 sequences, approximately 30% found once; its top ten account for around 15%. Study outcomes and limitations: The ex vivo response showed dominance by HLA-C-restricted CMV-specific TCR beta clonotypes. Carriers of CMV plus the relevant HLA were identified by cumulative public TCR beta family frequency.

Per the germline V gene, CDR1 is LNHDA and CDR2 is SQIVND (reference sequence). With 4 bases removed from V and 0 bases from J, the gap between germline ends came to 12 bases. This CDR3 comprises 15 residues. This clonotype was sampled from a human donor in good health (CMV status not recorded). Some clones in this sample may be carry-over from other donors' samples. Sequencing used cultured CD8+ T cells from PBMCs, obtained from culture after CMV antigen stimulation. The rearrangement joins TRBV19 to TRBJ1-1; possible D gene TRBD1, 5 bases. CDR3 coding DNA: TGTGCCAGTAGTAAGGTGACAGCTGTGAACACTGAAGCTTTCTTT. Translation gives CASSKVTAVNTEAFF.